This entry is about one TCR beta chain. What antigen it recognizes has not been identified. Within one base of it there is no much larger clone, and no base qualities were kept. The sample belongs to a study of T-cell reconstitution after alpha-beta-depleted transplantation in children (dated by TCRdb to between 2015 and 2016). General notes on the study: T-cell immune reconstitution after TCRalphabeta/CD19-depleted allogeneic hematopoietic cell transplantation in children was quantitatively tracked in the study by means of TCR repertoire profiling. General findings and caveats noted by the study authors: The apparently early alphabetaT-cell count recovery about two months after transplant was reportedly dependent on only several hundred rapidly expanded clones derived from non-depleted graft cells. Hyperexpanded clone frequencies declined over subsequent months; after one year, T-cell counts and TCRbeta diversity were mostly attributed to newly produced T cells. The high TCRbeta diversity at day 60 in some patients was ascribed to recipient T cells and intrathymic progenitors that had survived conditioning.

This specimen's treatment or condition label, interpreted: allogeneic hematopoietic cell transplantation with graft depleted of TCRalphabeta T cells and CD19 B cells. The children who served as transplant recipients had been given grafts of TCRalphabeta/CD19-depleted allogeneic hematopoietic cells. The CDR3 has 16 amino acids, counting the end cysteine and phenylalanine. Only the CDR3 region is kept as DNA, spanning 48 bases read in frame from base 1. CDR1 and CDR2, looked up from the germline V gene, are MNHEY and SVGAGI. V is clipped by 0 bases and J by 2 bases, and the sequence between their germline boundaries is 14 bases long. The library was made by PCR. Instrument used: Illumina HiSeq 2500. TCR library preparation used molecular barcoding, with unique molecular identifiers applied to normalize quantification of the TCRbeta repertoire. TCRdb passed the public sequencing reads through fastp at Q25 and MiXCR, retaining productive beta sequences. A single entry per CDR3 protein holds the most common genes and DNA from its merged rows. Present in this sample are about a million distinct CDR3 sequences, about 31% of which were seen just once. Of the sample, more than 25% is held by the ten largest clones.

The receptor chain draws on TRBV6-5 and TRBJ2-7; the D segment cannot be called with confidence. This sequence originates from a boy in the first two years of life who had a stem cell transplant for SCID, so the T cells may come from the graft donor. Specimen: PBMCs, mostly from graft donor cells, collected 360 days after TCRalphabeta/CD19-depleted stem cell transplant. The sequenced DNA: TGTGCCAGCAGTTACTCGAGAAGGGTAGAAGCCTACGAGCAGTACTTC. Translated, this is CASSYSRRVEAYEQYF.